The clone carrying this T cell receptor (beta chain) was detected a few times. Researchers took RNA transcripts and amplified the TCR beta CDR3 regions from them. A first-round RT-PCR of the TCR CDR3 used the HTBI primer set. TCRdb re-called the multiplex PCR reads with MiXCR, one entry per CDR3 protein. This table has approximately 640,000 distinct CDR3 sequences, about 45% appearing once. For the diagnoses, clinical symptoms, serum thyroxine and TRAb, thyroid ultrasound and orbital computed tomography were used. The sample belongs to a study of T cells in Graves' hyperthyroidism and ophthalmopathy. V was clipped by 3 bases and J by 2 bases, with 13 bases between them. Germline-derived CDR1 and CDR2 are SGHTA and FQGNSA. The CDR3 is 15 amino acids.

Sequenced input: peripheral blood or thyroid tissue (not recorded which). The V and J genes are TRBV7-2 and TRBJ2-5; D possibly corresponds to TRBD2 (6 bases). The sequence derives from an adult man with Graves' disease, either hyperthyroidism or ophthalmopathy (not recorded which). As DNA, the CDR3 is TGTGCCAGCAGCTTGCGGCTAGCGATTCAAGAGACCCAGTACTTC. Translated: CASSLRLAIQETQYF.